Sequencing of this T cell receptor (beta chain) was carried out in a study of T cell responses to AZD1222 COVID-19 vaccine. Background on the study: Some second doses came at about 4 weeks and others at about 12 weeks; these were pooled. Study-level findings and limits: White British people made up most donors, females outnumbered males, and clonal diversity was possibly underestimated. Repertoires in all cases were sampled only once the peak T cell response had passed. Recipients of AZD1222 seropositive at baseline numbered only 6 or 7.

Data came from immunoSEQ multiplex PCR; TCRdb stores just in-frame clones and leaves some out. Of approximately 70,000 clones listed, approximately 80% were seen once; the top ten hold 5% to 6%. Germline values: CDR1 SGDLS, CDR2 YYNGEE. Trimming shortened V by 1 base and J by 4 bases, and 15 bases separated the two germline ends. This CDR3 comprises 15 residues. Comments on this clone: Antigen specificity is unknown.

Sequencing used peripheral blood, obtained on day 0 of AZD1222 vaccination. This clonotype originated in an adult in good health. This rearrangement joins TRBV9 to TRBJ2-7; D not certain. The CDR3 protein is CASSVSNGAVYEQYF. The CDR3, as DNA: TGTGCCAGCAGCGTATCGAACGGTGCGGTGTACGAGCAGTACTTC. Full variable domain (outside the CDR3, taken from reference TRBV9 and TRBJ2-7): DSGVTQTPKHLITATGQRVTLRCSPRSGDLSVYWYQQSLDQGLQFLIQYYNGEERAKGNILERFSAQQFPDLHSELNLSSLELGDSALYFCASSVSNGAVYEQYFGPGTRLTVT.